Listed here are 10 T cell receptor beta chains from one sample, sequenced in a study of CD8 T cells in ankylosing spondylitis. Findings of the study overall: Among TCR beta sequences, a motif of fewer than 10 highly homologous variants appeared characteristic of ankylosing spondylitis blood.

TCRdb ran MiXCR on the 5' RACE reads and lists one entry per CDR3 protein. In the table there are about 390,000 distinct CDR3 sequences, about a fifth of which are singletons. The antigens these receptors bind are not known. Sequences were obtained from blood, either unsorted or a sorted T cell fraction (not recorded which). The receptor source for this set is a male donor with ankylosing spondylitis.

CDR3 region: CSAQRTSGSADTQYF. The CDR3, as DNA: TGCAGTGCCCAAAGGACTAGCGGGAGCGCAGATACGCAGTATTTT. The chain carries TRBV20-1 and TRBJ2-3, with 13 bases aligning to TRBD2. This CDR3 has 15 residues. V lost 6 bases to trimming and J lost 4 bases; unmatched junction nucleotides: 7. The germline CDR1 and CDR2 sequences are DFQATT and SNEGSKA (reference sequence).

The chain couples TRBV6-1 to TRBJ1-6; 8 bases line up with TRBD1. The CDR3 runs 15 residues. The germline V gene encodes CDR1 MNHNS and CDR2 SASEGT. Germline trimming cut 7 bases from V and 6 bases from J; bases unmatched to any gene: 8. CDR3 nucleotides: TGTGCCAGCACCCGGACAGGGATTCGTAATTCACCCCTCCACTTT. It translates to CASTRTGIRNSPLHF.

The CDR3 DNA reads TGCAGCGTCGGGACTAGCGGGAGTGGGTACGAGCAGTACTTC. This translates into CSVGTSGSGYEQYF. This chain links TRBV29-1 with TRBJ2-7; TRBD2 aligns across 14 bases. Germline V gene sequence: CDR1 SQVTM, CDR2 ANQGSEA. V shed 6 bases, J shed 4 bases, and the junction held 5 bases outside the gene matches. This CDR3 is built from 14 residues.

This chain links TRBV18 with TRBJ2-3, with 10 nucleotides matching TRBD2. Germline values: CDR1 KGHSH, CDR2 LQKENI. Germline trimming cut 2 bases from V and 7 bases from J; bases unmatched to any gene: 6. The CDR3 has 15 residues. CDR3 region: CASSPGLADTNTQYF. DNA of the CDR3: TGTGCCAGCTCACCAGGACTAGCGGATACTAATACGCAGTATTTT.

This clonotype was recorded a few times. DNA of the CDR3: TGCGCCAGCAGCTCGGCTCCGAACACTGAAGCTTTCTTT. Translated, it gives CASSSAPNTEAFF. This chain uses TRBV5-1 with TRBJ1-1; D is undetermined. With 3 bases removed from V and 1 base from J, the gap between germline ends came to 7 bases. This CDR3 contains 13 residues. In germline, CDR1 is SGHRS, CDR2 YFSETQ.

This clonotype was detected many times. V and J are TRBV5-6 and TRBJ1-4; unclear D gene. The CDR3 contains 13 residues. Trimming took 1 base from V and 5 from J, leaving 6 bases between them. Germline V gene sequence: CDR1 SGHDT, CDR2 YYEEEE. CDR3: CASSLFQNEKLFF. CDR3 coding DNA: TGTGCCAGCAGCTTGTTTCAGAATGAAAAACTGTTTTTT.

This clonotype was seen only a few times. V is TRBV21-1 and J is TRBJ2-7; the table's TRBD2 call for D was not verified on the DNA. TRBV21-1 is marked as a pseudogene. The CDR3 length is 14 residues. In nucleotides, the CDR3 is TGTGCCAGCAGCAGGGTGGGACTGCTCTACGAGCAGTACTTC. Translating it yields CASSRVGLLYEQYF.

The CDR3 loop is CSARDPSGRGPHNEQFF. DNA of the CDR3: TGCAGTGCTAGAGATCCTAGCGGGAGGGGCCCCCACAATGAGCAGTTCTTC. The rearrangement joins TRBV20-1 to TRBJ2-1; 12 bases map to TRBD2. CDR3 length: 17 amino acids. Per the germline V gene, CDR1 is DFQATT and CDR2 is SNEGSKA (reference sequence). V lost 0 bases to trimming and J lost 5 bases; unmatched junction nucleotides: 8.

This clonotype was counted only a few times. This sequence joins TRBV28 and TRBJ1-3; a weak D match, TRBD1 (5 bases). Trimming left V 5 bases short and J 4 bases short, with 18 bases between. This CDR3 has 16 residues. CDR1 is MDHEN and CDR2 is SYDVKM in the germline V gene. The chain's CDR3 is CASSQGGLWSGNTIYF. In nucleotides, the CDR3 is TGTGCCAGCAGTCAGGGCGGGTTGTGGTCAGGAAACACCATATATTTT.

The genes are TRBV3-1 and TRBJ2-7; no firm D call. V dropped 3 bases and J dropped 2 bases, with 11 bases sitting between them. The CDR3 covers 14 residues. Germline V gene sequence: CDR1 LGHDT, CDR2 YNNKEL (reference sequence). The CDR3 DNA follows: TGTGCCAGCAGCCAGTACGGTAGTCCCTACGAGCAGTACTTC. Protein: CASSQYGSPYEQYF.